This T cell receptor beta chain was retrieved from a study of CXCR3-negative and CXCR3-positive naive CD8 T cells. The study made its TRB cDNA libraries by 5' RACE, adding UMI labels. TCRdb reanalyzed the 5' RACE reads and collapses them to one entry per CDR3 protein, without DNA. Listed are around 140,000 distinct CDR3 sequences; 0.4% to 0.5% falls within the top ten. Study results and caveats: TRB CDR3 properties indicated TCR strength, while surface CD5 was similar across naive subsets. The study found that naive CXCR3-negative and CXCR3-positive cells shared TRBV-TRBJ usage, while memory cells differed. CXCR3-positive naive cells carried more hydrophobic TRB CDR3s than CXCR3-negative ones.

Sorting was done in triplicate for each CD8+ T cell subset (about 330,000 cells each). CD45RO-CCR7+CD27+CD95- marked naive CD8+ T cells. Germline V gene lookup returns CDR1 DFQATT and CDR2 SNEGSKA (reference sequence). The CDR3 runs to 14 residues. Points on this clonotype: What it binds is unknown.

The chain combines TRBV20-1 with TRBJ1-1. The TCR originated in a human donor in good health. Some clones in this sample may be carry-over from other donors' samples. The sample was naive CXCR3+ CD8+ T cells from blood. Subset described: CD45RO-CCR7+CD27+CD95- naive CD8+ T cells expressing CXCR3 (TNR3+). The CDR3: CSASRRDYGTEAFF.